This TCR beta chain was documented in a study of identical twins. All donors comprised healthy Caucasians. Germline V gene data show CDR1 as MNHNS and CDR2 as SASEGT. The CDR3 spans 15 residues. Trimming took 0 bases from V and 3 from J, leaving 11 bases between them. As to this clonotype: Its target is not known.

Study-level findings and limits: Sequences that were out-of-frame, alpha and twin-shared displayed an excess of low generation probability. Abundant beta clonotypes from cord blood bore fewer insertions; memory repertoires lacked this pattern.

After template switching added a universal primer site, the resulting cDNA carried unique molecular identifiers. TCRdb re-called the 5' RACE reads with MiXCR, one entry per CDR3 protein. The repertoire holds hundreds of thousands of distinct CDR3 sequences, with roughly 8.6% as singletons. These data are also associated with another study on yellow fever vaccine responses in identical twins.

The sample comprised memory (CD45RO+) T cells sorted from blood. V and J are TRBV6-1 and TRBJ1-1; no firm D call. The TCR sequence derives from a woman under 30 in good health. The CDR3 spells CASSEATGGHTEAFF. The CDR3, as DNA: TGTGCCAGCAGTGAAGCTACCGGAGGACACACTGAAGCTTTCTTT.